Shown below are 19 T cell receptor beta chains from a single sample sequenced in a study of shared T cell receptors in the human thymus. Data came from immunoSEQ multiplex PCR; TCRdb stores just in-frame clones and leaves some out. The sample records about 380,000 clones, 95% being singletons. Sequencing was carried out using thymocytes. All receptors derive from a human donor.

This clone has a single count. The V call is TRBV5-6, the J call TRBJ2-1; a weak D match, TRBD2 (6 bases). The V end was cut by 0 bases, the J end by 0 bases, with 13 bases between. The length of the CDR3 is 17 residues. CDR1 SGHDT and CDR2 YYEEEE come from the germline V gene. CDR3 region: CASSLGSGPSSYNEQFF. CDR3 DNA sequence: TGTGCCAGCAGCTTGGGTAGCGGACCCTCCTCCTACAATGAGCAGTTCTTC.

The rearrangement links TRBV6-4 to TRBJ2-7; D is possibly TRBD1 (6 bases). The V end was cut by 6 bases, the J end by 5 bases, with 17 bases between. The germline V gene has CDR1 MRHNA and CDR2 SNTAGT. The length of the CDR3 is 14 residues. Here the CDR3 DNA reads TGTGCCAGCAGCCCCGAGGGGGACGATCACGAGCAGTACTTC. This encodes CASSPEGDDHEQYF.

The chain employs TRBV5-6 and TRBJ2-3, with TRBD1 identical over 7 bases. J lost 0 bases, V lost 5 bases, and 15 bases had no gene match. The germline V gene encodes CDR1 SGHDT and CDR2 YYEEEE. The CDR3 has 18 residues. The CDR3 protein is CASRARTGGTQSTDTQYF. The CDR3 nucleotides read TGTGCCAGCAGGGCCCGGACAGGTGGAACTCAGAGCACAGATACGCAGTATTTT.

The CDR3 DNA reads TGTGCCAGCAGGATAGCGGGAGGTGGGGAGCAGTACTTC. Translation gives CASRIAGGGEQYF. The chain employs TRBV7-9 and TRBJ2-7, with TRBD2 identical over 10 bases. The J segment lost 7 bases and the V segment lost 6 bases, leaving 6 bases of the junction unmatched. The germline gives CDR1 SEHNR, CDR2 FQNEAQ (reference sequence). The CDR3 length is 13 residues.

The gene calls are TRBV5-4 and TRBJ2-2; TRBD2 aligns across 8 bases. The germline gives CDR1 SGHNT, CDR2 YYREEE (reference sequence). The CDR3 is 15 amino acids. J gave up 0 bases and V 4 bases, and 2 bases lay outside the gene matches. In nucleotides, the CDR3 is TGTGCCAGCAGCGGTAGCGGGGCGAACACCGGGGAGCTGTTTTTT. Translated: CASSGSGANTGELFF.

CDR3 in amino acids: CSARDETGYTF. The CDR3 bases are TGCAGTGCTAGAGATGAGACTGGCTACACCTTC. V gene TRBV20-1 combines with J gene TRBJ1-2; D unclear. Per the germline V gene, CDR1 is DFQATT and CDR2 is SNEGSKA (reference sequence). There are 11 residues in the CDR3. Trimming cost V 0 bases and J 7 bases, with 6 bases left between them.

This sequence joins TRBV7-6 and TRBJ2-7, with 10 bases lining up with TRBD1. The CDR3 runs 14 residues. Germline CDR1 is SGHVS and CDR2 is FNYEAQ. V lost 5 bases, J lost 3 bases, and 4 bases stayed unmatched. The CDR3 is CASSLWDRGYEQYF. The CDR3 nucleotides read TGTGCCAGCAGCCTCTGGGACAGGGGCTACGAGCAGTACTTC.

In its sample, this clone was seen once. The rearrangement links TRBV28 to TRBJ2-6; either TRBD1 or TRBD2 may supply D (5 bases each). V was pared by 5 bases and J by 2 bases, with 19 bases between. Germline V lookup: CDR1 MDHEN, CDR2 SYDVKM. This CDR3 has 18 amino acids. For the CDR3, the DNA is TGTGCCAGCAGTCTTTCCCCGGGACGACTTCCTGGGGCCAACGTCCTGACTTTC. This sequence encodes CASSLSPGRLPGANVLTF. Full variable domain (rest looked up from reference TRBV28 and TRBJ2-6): DVKVTQSSRYLVKRTGEKVFLECVQDMDHENMFWYRQDPGLGLRLIYFSYDVKMKEKGDIPEGYSVSREKKERFSLILESASTNQTSMYLCASSLSPGRLPGANVLTFGAGSRLTVL.

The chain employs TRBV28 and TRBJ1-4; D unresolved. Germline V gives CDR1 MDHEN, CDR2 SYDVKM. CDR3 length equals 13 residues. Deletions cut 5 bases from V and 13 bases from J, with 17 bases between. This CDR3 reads CASSPNDGLGLFF. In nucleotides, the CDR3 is TGTGCCAGCAGTCCCAATGACGGTCTAGGACTGTTTTTT.

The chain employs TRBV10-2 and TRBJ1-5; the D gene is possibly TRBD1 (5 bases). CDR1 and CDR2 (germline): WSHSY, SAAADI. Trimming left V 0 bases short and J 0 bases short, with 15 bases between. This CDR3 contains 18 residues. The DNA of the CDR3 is TGCGCCAGCAGTGAGTCGATTGGAGGACACCGTAGCAATCAGCCCCAGCATTTT. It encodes CASSESIGGHRSNQPQHF.

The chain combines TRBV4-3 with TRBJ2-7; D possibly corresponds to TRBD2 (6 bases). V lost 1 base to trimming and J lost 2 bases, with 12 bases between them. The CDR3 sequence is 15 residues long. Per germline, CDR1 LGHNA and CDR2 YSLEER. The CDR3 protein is CASSQVCGETYEQYF. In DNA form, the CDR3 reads TGCGCCAGCAGCCAAGTCTGCGGGGAGACCTACGAGCAGTACTTC.

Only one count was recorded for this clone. As DNA, the CDR3 is TGCGCCAGCAGCTTGGAACAGGGCATGGATACGCAGTATTTT. It codes for CASSLEQGMDTQYF. The chain employs TRBV5-1 and TRBJ2-3; weak D call: TRBD1 (6 bases). V lost 0 bases, J lost 6 bases, and 11 bases lay in between. CDR3 size: 14 residues. Germline CDR1 and CDR2: SGHRS and YFSETQ.

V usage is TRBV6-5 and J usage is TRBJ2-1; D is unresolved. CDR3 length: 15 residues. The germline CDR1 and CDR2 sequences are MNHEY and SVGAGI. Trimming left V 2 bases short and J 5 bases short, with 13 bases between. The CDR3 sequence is CASSYLPVPDNEQFF. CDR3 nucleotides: TGTGCCAGCAGTTACCTCCCGGTCCCGGACAATGAGCAGTTCTTC.

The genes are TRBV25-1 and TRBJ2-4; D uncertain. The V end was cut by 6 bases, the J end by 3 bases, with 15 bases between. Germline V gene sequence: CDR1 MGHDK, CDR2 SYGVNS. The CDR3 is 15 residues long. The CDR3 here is CASRHSLGGKNIQYF. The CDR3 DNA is TGTGCCAGCAGACACAGCCTCGGTGGCAAAAACATTCAGTACTTC.

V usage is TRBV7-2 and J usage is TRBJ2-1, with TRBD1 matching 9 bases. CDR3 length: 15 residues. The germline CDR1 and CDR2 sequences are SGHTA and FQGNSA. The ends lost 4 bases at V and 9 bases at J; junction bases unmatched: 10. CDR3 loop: CASSSPKDRGIEQFF. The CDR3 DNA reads TGTGCCAGCAGCTCACCGAAGGACAGGGGAATTGAGCAGTTCTTC.

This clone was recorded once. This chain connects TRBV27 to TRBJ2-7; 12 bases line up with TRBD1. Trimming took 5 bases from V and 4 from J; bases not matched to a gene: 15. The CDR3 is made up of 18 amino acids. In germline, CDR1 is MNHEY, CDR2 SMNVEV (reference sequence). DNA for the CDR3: TGTGCCAGCAGTCCTACCCCGGGACAGGGGGCGATACTTTACGAGCAGTACTTC. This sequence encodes CASSPTPGQGAILYEQYF.

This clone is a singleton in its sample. CDR3 loop: CASSPRNRPSGYGYTF. For the CDR3, the DNA is TGTGCCAGCAGTCCACGTAACAGGCCCTCAGGGTATGGCTACACCTTC. The V and J genes are TRBV28 and TRBJ1-2; weak D call: TRBD1 (5 bases). The V end was cut by 5 bases, the J end by 5 bases, with 21 bases between. Per germline, CDR1 MDHEN and CDR2 SYDVKM. The CDR3 is 16 residues long.

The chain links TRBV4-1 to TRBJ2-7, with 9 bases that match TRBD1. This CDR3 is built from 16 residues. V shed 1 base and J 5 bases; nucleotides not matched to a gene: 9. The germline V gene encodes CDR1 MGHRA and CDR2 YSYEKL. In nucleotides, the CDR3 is TGCGCCAGCAGCCAAGCCTTCCGGGACAGGGCCCACGAGCAGTACTTC. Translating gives CASSQAFRDRAHEQYF.

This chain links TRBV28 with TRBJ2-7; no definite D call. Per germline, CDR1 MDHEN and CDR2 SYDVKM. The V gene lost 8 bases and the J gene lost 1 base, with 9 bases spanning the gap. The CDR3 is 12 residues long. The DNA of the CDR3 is TGTGCCAGCGGGCCGCGGTCCTACGAGCAGTACTTC. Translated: CASGPRSYEQYF.